Presented here are 21 T cell receptor beta chains from one specimen sequenced in a study of immune reconstitution after stem cell transplant in scleroderma (dated by TCRdb to about 2017). Preparation of the library involved RT-PCR. Sequenced using an Illumina MiSeq. Through fastp at Q25 and MiXCR, TCRdb rebuilt clones from the public reads, retaining in-frame beta chains. Entries that share a CDR3 protein sequence are merged under the most common genes and DNA. For this sample the table gives a few thousand distinct CDR3 sequences, of which nearly 7.5% were detected only once. The ten largest clones add up to around an eighth of the sample. Sampling was performed before or after autologous hematopoietic stem cell transplantation (not recorded which). These receptor sequences come from a male donor with systemic sclerosis.

As for this clonotype: A much larger clone sits a single nucleotide away, making a read error possible. The chain employs TRBV5-1 and TRBJ2-7; D tentatively fits TRBD1 or TRBD2 (5 bases each). Germline values: CDR1 SGHRS, CDR2 YFSETQ. The CDR3 consists of 13 residues. The CDR3 DNA follows: TGCACCAGCAGCTTGGGGGTTTCCTACGAGCAGTACTTC. It yields the protein CTSSLGVSYEQYF.

By share, this clonotype ranks as medium-sized. The rearrangement links TRBV24-1 to TRBJ2-3; TRBD1 agrees at 12 bases. The germline V gene has CDR1 KGHDR and CDR2 SFDVKD. V was pared by 5 bases and J by 4 bases, with 6 bases of the junction left unmatched. This CDR3 spans 16 amino acids. CDR3 in amino acids: CATSGSGTGGADTQYF. In DNA, the CDR3 is TGTGCCACCAGTGGGTCCGGGACAGGGGGCGCAGATACGCAGTATTTT.

This clonotype is medium-sized (0.01 to 0.1%) within its sample. The CDR3 spells CAISPESNEQFF. The CDR3 coding sequence is TGTGCCATCAGCCCTGAGTCCAATGAGCAGTTCTTC. The J gene is TRBJ2-1, the V gene TRBV10-3; D is undetermined. This CDR3 contains 12 residues. The germline V gene encodes CDR1 ENHRY and CDR2 SYGVKD. Trimming shortened V by 6 bases and J by 6 bases, and 9 bases separated the two germline ends.

By share, this clonotype ranks as medium-sized. This chain joins TRBV20-1 and TRBJ1-3; tentatively, D is TRBD1 (5 bases). Looked up from germline, CDR1 is DFQATT and CDR2 is SNEGSKA (reference sequence). Trimming stripped 5 bases from V and 0 bases from J, with 11 bases between. There are 14 residues in the CDR3. CDR3 sequence: CSADDSYSGNTIYF. CDR3 bases: TGCAGTGCTGACGACAGTTACTCTGGAAACACCATATATTTT.

Worth noting for this clonotype: One end of the junction varies from germline; a read error may be responsible. The gene calls are TRBV7-9 and TRBJ1-2; no reliable D call. In germline, CDR1 is SEHNR, CDR2 FQNEAQ (reference sequence). The length of the CDR3 is 14 residues. The CDR3 nucleotides read TGTGCCAGCGGCCCCGGTAGGGCTAACCATGGCTACACCTTC. Amino acids: CASGPGRANHGYTF. Full variable domain (outside the CDR3, taken from reference TRBV7-9 and TRBJ1-2): DTGVSQNPRHKITKRGQNVTFRCDPISEHNRLYWYRQTLGQGPEFLTYFQNEAQLEKSRLLSDRFSAERPKGSFSTLEIQRTEQGDSAMYLCASGPGRANHGYTFGSGTRLTVV.

This clonotype came up a few times. The CDR3 nucleotides are TGCGCCAGCGCCCCGACTAGCCTTTCCTACGAGCAGTACTTC. This sequence encodes CASAPTSLSYEQYF. V and J are TRBV10-2 and TRBJ2-7; 7 nucleotides match TRBD2. This CDR3 is built from 14 residues. The V gene end was trimmed by 8 bases and the J gene end by 1 base; junction bases not matched to a gene: 8. Germline V gene sequence: CDR1 WSHSY, CDR2 SAAADI.

This clonotype was seen only a few times. The gene calls are TRBV19 and TRBJ2-7; D ambiguous. V gave up 3 bases and J gave up 0 bases, with 6 bases separating them. This CDR3 is 13 amino acids long. CDR1 LNHDA and CDR2 SQIVND come from the germline V gene (reference sequence). As DNA, the CDR3 is TGTGCCAGTAGTATTGACGGCTCCTACGAGCAGTACTTC. Amino acids: CASSIDGSYEQYF.

By share, this clonotype ranks as medium-sized. This chain uses TRBV18 with TRBJ2-2; 7 bases are shared with TRBD2. Trimming at V came to 0 bases and at J to 7 bases, leaving 8 bases not matched to a gene. The CDR3 is made up of 16 amino acids. Germline loops: CDR1 KGHSH, CDR2 LQKENI. The CDR3 DNA is TGTGCCAGCTCACCACCGATAAGCGGGATTGGCGGGGAGCTGTTTTTT. This gives the protein CASSPPISGIGGELFF.

By sample fraction, this clonotype is medium-sized. This sequence joins TRBV6-1 and TRBJ1-1; 7 nucleotides line up with TRBD1. With V trimmed by 7 bases and J by 0 bases, 5 bases remained unmatched. Germline V gene data show CDR1 as MNHNS and CDR2 as SASEGT. The CDR3 is 14 residues long. CDR3 sequence: CASIGQVLNTEAFF. The CDR3 DNA is TGTGCCAGCATCGGACAGGTTCTGAACACTGAAGCTTTCTTT.

Comments on this clonotype: This could be a read error, since a much larger clone is one nucleotide away. This sequence joins TRBV7-2 and TRBJ2-3; D not resolved. Gene TRBJ1-5 matches the end of the DNA better, so the J call may be wrong. The CDR3 length is 14 residues. Germline CDR1 reads SGHTA; CDR2 reads FQGNSA. The CDR3 is CASSFRMNTDTQHF. Here the CDR3 DNA reads TGTGCCAGCAGCTTTCGTATGAACACAGATACGCAGCATTTT.

By its share, this clonotype is medium-sized. V gene TRBV5-1 combines with J gene TRBJ1-1; D uncertain. Trimming cost V 1 base and J 3 bases, with 7 bases left between them. The CDR3 covers 13 residues. Germline assignment: CDR1 SGHRS and CDR2 YFSETQ. The CDR3 nucleotides read TGCGCCAGCAGCTTGATGTCAGACACTGAAGCTTTCTTT. It is translated as CASSLMSDTEAFF.

This clonotype is categorized as medium-sized. This chain joins TRBV20-1 and TRBJ2-1, with 9 bases lining up with TRBD2. Losses at the gene ends were 3 bases for V and 10 bases for J; bases not matched to a gene: 7. Germline V gene sequence: CDR1 DFQATT, CDR2 SNEGSKA (reference sequence). This CDR3 contains 13 residues. This CDR3 is CSARNLAGREQFF. The CDR3 nucleotides read TGCAGTGCTAGGAACCTAGCGGGGAGAGAGCAGTTCTTC.

With respect to this clonotype: Possible read error: a much larger clone is one base away. V is TRBV5-1 and J is TRBJ2-3; the match to TRBD1 covers 10 bases. Germline V gene lookup returns CDR1 SGHRS and CDR2 YFSETQ. The CDR3 runs to 20 residues. CDR3 in amino acids: CANSLAWTGGRTRLADTQYF. CDR3 nucleotides: TGCGCCAACAGCTTGGCTTGGACAGGGGGACGAACGAGGTTGGCAGATACGCAGTATTTT. Based on the CDR3 plus reference TRBV5-1 and TRBJ2-3, the full variable domain is KAGVTQTPRYLIKTRGQQVTLSCSPISGHRSVSWYQQTPGQGLQFLFEYFSETQRNKGNFPGRFSGRQFSNSRSEMNVSTLELGDSALYLCANSLAWTGGRTRLADTQYFGPGTRLTVL.

This clonotype is medium-sized (0.01 to 0.1%) in the sample. The CDR3 coding sequence is TGCAGTGGAGCGGTGCCACTCTACAATGAGCAGTTCTTC. This sequence encodes CSGAVPLYNEQFF. J is TRBJ2-1 and V is TRBV20-1; TRBD2 might be the D (5 bases). Germline CDR1 and CDR2: DFQATT and SNEGSKA (reference sequence). The V and J ends lost 7 bases and 3 bases respectively, with 13 bases between them. This CDR3 is built from 13 residues.

Within the sample, this clonotype is medium-sized. The chain links TRBV20-1 to TRBJ1-2; 12 positions agree with TRBD1. The CDR3 has 19 amino acids. After removal of 5 bases from V and 6 bases from J, the junction contained 22 bases not matched to a gene. Germline CDR1 DFQATT, CDR2 SNEGSKA (reference sequence). This chain's CDR3 is CSAQSTGTGGAGRSHGYTF. CDR3 nucleotides: TGCAGTGCTCAATCTACCGGGACAGGGGGCGCGGGAAGGAGTCATGGCTACACCTTC.

In this sample, this clonotype is medium-sized (0.01 to 0.1%). The rearrangement joins TRBV20-1 to TRBJ2-7; TRBD1 matches at 7 bases. V shed 1 base, J shed 2 bases, and the junction held 5 bases outside the gene matches. The CDR3 sequence is 14 residues long. Germline lookup yields CDR1 DFQATT and CDR2 SNEGSKA (reference sequence). The CDR3 DNA follows: TGCAGTGCTAGAGTGAACAGGGGAGCCTACGAGCAGTACTTC. Its protein is CSARVNRGAYEQYF.

This clonotype was recorded a few times. J is TRBJ2-5 and V is TRBV5-1; possibly TRBD2 for D (7 bases). V was pared by 5 bases and J by 5 bases, with 22 bases between. Germline V lookup: CDR1 SGHRS, CDR2 YFSETQ. CDR3 length: 16 amino acids. The CDR3: CASSTGVGGGEETQYF. The CDR3 DNA reads TGCGCCAGCAGTACCGGAGTGGGCGGGGGCGAGGAGACCCAGTACTTC. The variable domain in full, completed from reference TRBV5-1 and TRBJ2-5, reads KAGVTQTPRYLIKTRGQQVTLSCSPISGHRSVSWYQQTPGQGLQFLFEYFSETQRNKGNFPGRFSGRQFSNSRSEMNVSTLELGDSALYLCASSTGVGGGEETQYFGPGTRLLVL.

This clonotype is judged medium-sized. The CDR3 here is CSARDYADSPLHF. The CDR3 DNA sequence: TGCAGTGCTAGAGATTACGCGGATTCACCCCTCCACTTT. J is TRBJ1-6 and V is TRBV20-1, with no clear D. From germline, CDR1 is DFQATT and CDR2 SNEGSKA (reference sequence). The CDR3 has 13 amino acids. With 0 bases removed from V and 8 bases from J, the gap between germline ends came to 8 bases.

By sample fraction, this clonotype is medium-sized. CDR3: CASSESDEQFF. The CDR3, as DNA: TGCGCCAGCTCCGAAAGCGATGAGCAGTTCTTC. V and J are TRBV10-2 and TRBJ2-1; D gene ambiguous. V was pared by 8 bases and J by 8 bases, with 10 bases between. The CDR3 sequence is 11 residues long. The germline V gene encodes CDR1 WSHSY and CDR2 SAAADI.

Judged by abundance, this clonotype is medium-sized. This chain uses TRBV28 with TRBJ1-1; D call uncertain. CDR3 length: 14 amino acids. The V gene's germline CDR1 is MDHEN and CDR2 SYDVKM. V lost 5 bases and J 2 bases, leaving 12 bases between the germline ends. The CDR3, as DNA: TGTGCCAGCAGTCTCACGCTCCTTAACACTGAAGCTTTCTTT. This sequence encodes CASSLTLLNTEAFF.

This clonotype has just a few counts. J is TRBJ2-3 and V is TRBV5-4; D uncertain. The CDR3 runs to 11 residues. Germline V gives CDR1 SGHNT, CDR2 YYREEE (reference sequence). V gave up 4 bases and J gave up 11 bases, with 11 bases separating them. The CDR3 coding sequence is TGTGCCAGCAGCCACCCGGATGGGCAGTATTTT. Its translation is CASSHPDGQYF.